At least ten counts were recorded for the clone carrying this T cell receptor (beta chain). One entry per CDR3 protein results from TCRdb running MiXCR on the reads. The sample lists hundreds of thousands of distinct CDR3 sequences; roughly 15% were seen once. The sample belongs to a study of T cell repertoires in cytomegalovirus infection. The CDR3 runs 17 residues. Germline assignment: CDR1 SEHNR and CDR2 FQNEAQ (reference sequence). Trimming removed 7 bases from V and 4 bases from J, with 26 bases in between. The source is a human donor in good health (CMV status not recorded). Some clones in this sample may be carry-over from other donors' samples. The V gene is TRBV7-9, the J gene TRBJ2-7; D possibly uses TRBD1 or TRBD2 (5 bases each). Sequencing input: PBMCs. This chain's CDR3 is CASTQNWGNRVGYEQYF. Written as DNA, the CDR3 is TGTGCCAGCACCCAGAATTGGGGGAACCGGGTAGGATACGAGCAGTACTTC. Looking up the rest from reference TRBV7-9 and TRBJ2-7 gives the full variable domain: DTGVSQNPRHKITKRGQNVTFRCDPISEHNRLYWYRQTLGQGPEFLTYFQNEAQLEKSRLLSDRFSAERPKGSFSTLEIQRTEQGDSAMYLCASTQNWGNRVGYEQYFGPGTRLTVT.